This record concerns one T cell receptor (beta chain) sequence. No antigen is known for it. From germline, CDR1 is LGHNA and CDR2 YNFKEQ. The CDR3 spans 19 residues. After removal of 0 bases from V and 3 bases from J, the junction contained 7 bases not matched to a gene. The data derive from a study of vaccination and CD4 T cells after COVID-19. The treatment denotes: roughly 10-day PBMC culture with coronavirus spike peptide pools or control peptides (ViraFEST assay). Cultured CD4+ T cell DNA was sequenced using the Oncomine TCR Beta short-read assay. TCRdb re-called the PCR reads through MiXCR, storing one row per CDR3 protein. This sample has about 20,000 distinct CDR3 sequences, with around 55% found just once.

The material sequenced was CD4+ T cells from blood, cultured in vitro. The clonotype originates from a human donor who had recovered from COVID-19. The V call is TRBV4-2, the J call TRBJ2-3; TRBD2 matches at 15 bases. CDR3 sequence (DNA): TGTGCCAGCAGCCAAGATGGACTAGCGGGGGGGCCGGGTACAGATACGCAGTATTTT. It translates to CASSQDGLAGGPGTDTQYF.